This record covers a single T cell receptor beta chain. The data originate from a study of blood T cell repertoires in COVID-19. The wider study: The study drew acute and convalescent COVID-19 samples from the United States, Italy and Spain. Nucleic acid was either cDNA or gDNA, and it came from T cells, B-cell-depleted T cells, or PBMCs.

The CDR3 covers 14 residues. Germline loops: CDR1 SGHTA, CDR2 FQGNSA. Trimming took off 2 bases at V and 8 bases at J, with 13 bases between the two ends. Original processing notes: Reference gene primer amplification yielded estimated nucleated cell counts. Assay: immunoSEQ multiplex PCR; the TCRdb copy retains only in-frame clones and omits some. The DNA was the basis for D and trimming; V, J and clone size are from that table. The table shows some 100,000 clones, with just under 95% occurring only once. Sequencing used peripheral blood. The receptor comes from a man between 65 and 85 years old with acute or convalescent COVID-19. The chain uses TRBV7-2 and TRBJ1-5, with a tentative D call TRBD1 (5 bases). In DNA, the CDR3 is TGTGCCAGCAGCTTATATGGGGGGAGGGAGCCCCAGCATTTT. Translating it yields CASSLYGGREPQHF. The variable domain in full, with the rest retrieved from reference TRBV7-2 and TRBJ1-5, is GAGVSQSPSNKVTEKGKDVELRCDPISGHTALYWYRQSLGQGLEFLIYFQGNSAPDKSGLPSDRFSAERTGGSVSTLTIQRTQQEDSAVYLCASSLYGGREPQHFGDGTRLSIL.